The T cell receptor beta chain under discussion was sequenced for a study of T cell repertoires in cytomegalovirus infection (dated by TCRdb to about 2019). General notes on the study: The peptide stimulations were aimed at well-studied HLA-B-restricted epitopes as well as recently identified HLA-C-restricted CMV epitopes, whose presentation resists viral immunomodulation. Because public TCR beta signatures pointed to carriage of CMV infection together with the matching HLA type, the HLA type of each donor mattered for the analysis.

Instrument on record: Illumina HiSeq 1500. TCRdb took the public reads, trimmed them with fastp at Q25, ran MiXCR for clone calling and kept in-frame beta chains. Rows merge per CDR3 protein into single entries with the most common DNA and genes. The sample table holds 360,000 or so distinct CDR3 sequences, of which around a third were seen once. Jointly, the top ten make up approximately 12% of the sample. For this clonotype: No antigen is known for it. No much larger clone is present one base from it, and per-base qualities are unavailable.

The treatment or condition label of this sample denotes: in vitro stimulation with specific CMV peptide epitopes to enrich CMV-specific T cells. Results the study describes overall, beyond this receptor: In the ex vivo response, HLA-C-restricted CMV-specific TCR beta clonotypes were dominant, and in two of eight donors the single most frequent clonotype came from this HLA-C-restricted group. Carriers of CMV infection plus the relevant HLA type were discriminated by the cumulative frequency of public TCR beta family members in the study cohort and in an independent roughly 370-donor cohort.

This TCR derives from a human donor in good health (CMV status not recorded). Some clones in this sample may be carry-over from other donors' samples. The material was cultured PBMCs, obtained from culture after CMV antigen stimulation.

The nucleotides read TGTGCCAGCAGCCCGGTCCCGGGACAGGGAACAAGCACAGATACGCAGTATTTT. It translates as CASSPVPGQGTSTDTQYF. Rearrangement joined TRBV25-1 to TRBJ2-3, and 9 junction bases match TRBD1. V is trimmed back by 6 bases and J by 0 bases, and the junction contains 13 bases that no gene match accounts for. The germline V gene sets CDR1 to MGHDK and CDR2 to SYGVNS. Spanning cysteine to phenylalanine, the CDR3 consists of 18 amino acids. Only the CDR3 DNA stays, 54 bases, in frame from base 1. Joined to the reference TRBV25-1 and TRBJ2-3 proteins, this CDR3 gives the full variable domain: EADIYQTPRYLVIGTGKKITLECSQTMGHDKMYWYQQDPGMELHLIHYSYGVNSTEKGDLSSESTVSRIRTEHFPLTLESARPSHTSQYLCASSPVPGQGTSTDTQYFGPGTRLTVL.